This TCR beta chain was sequenced in a study of blood T cell repertoires in COVID-19. Looking at the study overall: PBMCs, B-cell-depleted T cells, or T cells were the source of the cDNA or gDNA that made up the material.

Original analysis: Amplifying reference gene primers gave estimates of nucleated cell counts. Here immunoSEQ multiplex PCR was the method, and the copy in TCRdb shows in-frame clones only, minus some. The V and J calls and the clone size are those of that table, but D and trimming were determined from the DNA. In the table there are 150,000 to 200,000 clones, around 85% of which are singletons. This CDR3 is 14 amino acids long. CDR1 and CDR2 from the germline V gene are MNHEY and SVGAGI. V shed 6 bases, J shed 3 bases, and the junction held 7 bases outside the gene matches. The chain employs TRBV6-5 and TRBJ2-7; TRBD1 aligns across 8 bases. The TCR comes from a human donor in a cohort sampled during active COVID-19. Material: peripheral blood. CDR3 coding DNA: TGTGCCAGCAGGATGGACAGGGTGGTCTACGAGCAGTACTTC. This codes for CASRMDRVVYEQYF.